The 22 T cell receptor beta chains reported below all come from one sample, sequenced in a study of cytomegalovirus exposure and HLA in healthy donors. PCR amplification relied on 60 Vbeta primers (plus 13 Jbeta primers). Generated by immunoSEQ multiplex PCR, the TCRdb table keeps only in-frame clones and is missing some. The sample records roughly 170,000 clones, over 60% being singletons. Material: PBMCs. The source of these receptors is a woman in her 30s in good health and CMV-seronegative.

This clone was picked up one time. Written as DNA, the CDR3 is TGCGCCAGCAGCCAAGACGGAGTCGGAGGGGTTGGCTACACCTTC. It is translated as CASSQDGVGGVGYTF. This rearrangement joins TRBV4-3 to TRBJ1-2, with D maybe TRBD1 (5 bases). This CDR3 has 15 residues. Trimming removed 0 bases from V and 7 bases from J, with 15 bases in between. In germline, CDR1 is LGHNA, CDR2 YSLEER.

The rearrangement joins TRBV2 to TRBJ1-1; tentative D call: TRBD1 (5 bases). With 5 bases removed from V and 6 bases from J, the gap between germline ends came to 10 bases. This CDR3 contains 12 residues. In germline, CDR1 is SNHLY, CDR2 FYNNEI. CDR3 coding DNA: TGTGCCAGCAGTTCGCCGGGGGCTGAAGCTTTCTTT. As protein: CASSSPGAEAFF. The full variable domain, rest sourced from reference TRBV2 and TRBJ1-1, is EPEVTQTPSHQVTQMGQEVILRCVPISNHLYFYWYRQILGQKVEFLVSFYNNEISEKSEIFDDQFSVERPDGSNFTLKIRSTKLEDSAMYFCASSSPGAEAFFGQGTRLTVV.

This rearrangement joins TRBV19 to TRBJ2-6; D is ambiguous. Germline V gives CDR1 LNHDA, CDR2 SQIVND (reference sequence). The CDR3 is 13 residues long. The germline V and J ends were trimmed by 9 bases and 0 bases, with 6 bases remaining between them. CDR3 in amino acids: CASTSSGANVLTF. Here the CDR3 DNA reads TGTGCCAGCACAAGCTCTGGGGCCAACGTCCTGACTTTC.

The CDR3 DNA reads as TGTGCCAGCAGCCAATCCGGGACTAGCCCAGAGACCCAGTACTTC. It translates to CASSQSGTSPETQYF. J is TRBJ2-5 and V is TRBV9; 9 nucleotides align to TRBD2. This CDR3 is built from 15 residues. V lost 4 bases and J lost 4; bases outside the gene matches: 8. From germline, CDR1 is SGDLS and CDR2 YYNGEE.

This chain links TRBV6-6 with TRBJ2-1; 11 bases align to TRBD2. V shed 4 bases and J 8 bases; nucleotides not matched to a gene: 4. This CDR3 region has 14 residues. The germline V gene encodes CDR1 MNHNY and CDR2 SVGAGI (reference sequence). For the CDR3, the DNA is TGTGCCAGCAGTTCGGGACTAGCGGCTGATGAGCAGTTCTTC. It specifies CASSSGLAADEQFF.

The chain links TRBV7-9 to TRBJ2-7; TRBD1 agrees at 8 bases. The CDR3 sequence is 15 residues long. Germline CDR1 is SEHNR and CDR2 is FQNEAQ (reference sequence). V shed 4 bases, J shed 6 bases, and the junction held 11 bases outside the gene matches. The CDR3 spells CASSSTGDGSAEQYF. DNA of the CDR3: TGTGCCAGCAGCTCGACAGGGGATGGATCTGCCGAGCAGTACTTC. The whole variable domain, filled in from reference TRBV7-9 and TRBJ2-7, reads DTGVSQNPRHKITKRGQNVTFRCDPISEHNRLYWYRQTLGQGPEFLTYFQNEAQLEKSRLLSDRFSAERPKGSFSTLEIQRTEQGDSAMYLCASSSTGDGSAEQYFGPGTRLTVT.

This chain connects TRBV29-1 to TRBJ1-3, with D possibly being TRBD1 (6 bases). Germline V gives CDR1 SQVTM, CDR2 ANQGSEA. This CDR3 contains 14 residues. The ends were cut back, 6 bases at V and 0 bases at J, with 12 bases in the middle. The CDR3 spells CSVEGGDSGNTIYF. The CDR3 coding sequence is TGCAGCGTCGAGGGGGGGGACTCTGGAAACACCATATATTTT.

CDR3 in amino acids: CASSPRTSGSYEQYF. Here the CDR3 DNA reads TGTGCCAGTAGTCCAAGGACTAGCGGGTCCTACGAGCAGTACTTC. V usage is TRBV19 and J usage is TRBJ2-7, with 11 bases identical to TRBD2. The length of the CDR3 is 15 residues. The V gene's germline CDR1 is LNHDA and CDR2 SQIVND (reference sequence). V trimming: 5 bases; J trimming: 1 base; junction bases outside the gene matches: 4.

The rearrangement links TRBV10-3 to TRBJ2-1; 8 bases line up with TRBD1. The CDR3 is 14 amino acids. Trimming at V came to 6 bases and at J to 9 bases, leaving 10 bases not matched to a gene. Germline V gene sequence: CDR1 ENHRY, CDR2 SYGVKD. The DNA for the CDR3 is TGTGCCATCAGGCCGGGACAGGAGGGGGGTGAGCAGTTCTTC. Residues: CAIRPGQEGGEQFF.

The chain uses TRBV30 and TRBJ2-1; a possible D gene is TRBD1 (5 bases). Looked up from germline, CDR1 is GTSNPN and CDR2 is SVGIG (reference sequence). CDR3 length equals 14 residues. V gave up 4 bases and J gave up 6 bases, with 16 bases separating them. The CDR3 nucleotides read TGTGCCTGGACCATCTCCGACAGTATCAATGAGCAGTTCTTC. Protein product: CAWTISDSINEQFF.

The rearrangement links TRBV2 to TRBJ1-5; D remains unclear. V dropped 8 bases and J dropped 6 bases, with 8 bases sitting between them. This CDR3 contains 11 residues. Germline V gene data show CDR1 as SNHLY and CDR2 as FYNNEI. CDR3 in DNA: TGTGCCAGCTCTGGAGGTCAGCCCCAGCATTTT. This encodes CASSGGQPQHF.

The chain is built from TRBV11-2 and TRBJ1-2, with D maybe TRBD1 (6 bases). Looked up from germline, CDR1 is SGHAT and CDR2 is FQNNGV. V lost 0 bases to trimming and J lost 3 bases, with 11 bases between them. The CDR3 extends over 15 amino acids. In nucleotides, the CDR3 is TGTGCCAGCAGCTTAGACGGGGGGGCTTACTATGGCTACACCTTC. This gives the protein CASSLDGGAYYGYTF.

In its sample, this clone was seen a few times. The chain has TRBV27 and TRBJ2-2, with D possibly TRBD2 on 5 matching bases. Per the germline V gene, CDR1 is MNHEY and CDR2 is SMNVEV (reference sequence). The CDR3 is made up of 15 amino acids. The ends were cut back, 5 bases at V and 3 bases at J, with 13 bases in the middle. CDR3 bases: TGTGCCAGCAGTCGGCGTTCCGGGGACACCGGGGAGCTGTTTTTT. This sequence encodes CASSRRSGDTGELFF.

The rearrangement uses TRBV28 and TRBJ1-1, with D hard to call. CDR1 is MDHEN and CDR2 is SYDVKM in the germline V gene. Trimming took off 5 bases at V and 4 bases at J, with 20 bases between the two ends. The CDR3 has 16 residues. Here the CDR3 reads CASSHLGEGSGTEAFF. In nucleotides, the CDR3 is TGTGCCAGCAGTCACCTAGGCGAGGGATCGGGCACTGAAGCTTTCTTT.

Only a few counts were recorded for this clone. The V call is TRBV9, the J call TRBJ1-6; D uncertain. Per germline, CDR1 SGDLS and CDR2 YYNGEE. Trimming left V 4 bases short and J 0 bases short, with 11 bases between. CDR3 length: 16 amino acids. The DNA for the CDR3 is TGTGCCAGCAGCCCACTAAGCGACTCCTATAATTCACCCCTCCACTTT. Amino acid sequence: CASSPLSDSYNSPLHF.

This clone has a handful of counts. The CDR3 sequence is CSVESGTGNNYNEQFF. In nucleotides, the CDR3 is TGCAGCGTTGAATCCGGGACAGGGAACAACTACAATGAGCAGTTCTTC. The chain joins TRBV29-1 to TRBJ2-1; 9 bases match TRBD1. The CDR3 length is 16 residues. With V trimmed by 2 bases and J by 3 bases, 8 bases remained unmatched. Germline CDR1 is SQVTM and CDR2 is ANQGSEA.

This clone was seen only a few times. This sequence joins TRBV19 and TRBJ1-6; weak D call: TRBD1 (6 bases). Per germline, CDR1 LNHDA and CDR2 SQIVND (reference sequence). This CDR3 is built from 15 residues. The V gene lost 0 bases and the J gene lost 8 bases, with 11 bases spanning the gap. The CDR3 bases are TGTGCCAGTAGTATAGATTCAGGGGTGGATTCACCCCTCCACTTT. This encodes CASSIDSGVDSPLHF.

V and J are TRBV6-5 and TRBJ1-2; TRBD1 agrees at 9 bases. V shed 6 bases, J shed 5 bases, and the junction held 4 bases outside the gene matches. This CDR3 is built from 13 residues. Germline V gene lookup returns CDR1 MNHEY and CDR2 SVGAGI. The CDR3 region has the DNA TGTGCCAGCAGGCTCGGACAGGGGTATGGCTACACCTTC. It yields the protein CASRLGQGYGYTF.

The chain carries TRBV5-1 and TRBJ1-2; a possible D gene is TRBD1 (5 bases). CDR3 length: 16 residues. CDR1 and CDR2 (germline): SGHRS, YFSETQ. Trimming shortened V by 0 bases and J by 2 bases, and 14 bases separated the two germline ends. The CDR3 bases are TGCGCCAGCAGCTTGGTGATCGGCGGGGCGAACTATGGCTACACCTTC. It specifies CASSLVIGGANYGYTF.

Note on this clone: The sample has other DNA sequences that encode this CDR3 too. The chain is built from TRBV5-1 and TRBJ2-1; 14 nucleotides match TRBD2. The CDR3 covers 17 residues. CDR1 is SGHRS and CDR2 is YFSETQ in the germline V gene. Trimming cost V 4 bases and J 3 bases; bases outside gene matches: 6. CDR3 sequence (DNA): TGCGCCAGCAGCCGAGGGACTAGCGGGAGTTTCTACAATGAGCAGTTCTTC. This encodes CASSRGTSGSFYNEQFF.

The V gene is TRBV11-3, the J gene TRBJ2-1, with D unclear. CDR3 length: 13 residues. The germline V gene encodes CDR1 SGHNT and CDR2 YENEEA. Trimming left V 3 bases short and J 4 bases short, with 7 bases between. The CDR3 is CASSFPPYNEQFF. CDR3 DNA: TGTGCCAGCAGCTTTCCCCCTTACAATGAGCAGTTCTTC.

The chain carries TRBV13 and TRBJ2-3, with TRBD2 matching over 13 bases. Germline V gene lookup returns CDR1 PRHDT and CDR2 FYEKMQ (reference sequence). The V gene end was trimmed by 5 bases and the J gene end by 0 bases; junction bases not matched to a gene: 5. The CDR3 spans 17 residues. In DNA, the CDR3 is TGTGCCAGCAGCCTCCGGACTAGCGGGGGAAGCACAGATACGCAGTATTTT. It yields the protein CASSLRTSGGSTDTQYF.